This T cell receptor beta chain was captured by sequencing in a study of T cells after posttransplantation cyclophosphamide. In this sample, this clone turned up many times. Its antigen is not known. Notes on the study in general: Later post-transplant blood repertoires were often dominated by donor CD8+ memory clones. TRB clonality was highly associated with recipient CMV seropositivity and reactivation. Tissue-infiltrating T cells from skin or gut overlapped little with blood T cells.

Produced via immunoSEQ multiplex PCR; TCRdb's table is partial and in-frame only. There are roughly 16,000 clones in the sample, none observed a single time. Cyclophosphamide on days +3 and +4 followed busulfan-fludarabine conditioning and a marrow graft. Germline V gives CDR1 KGHSH, CDR2 LQKENI. The CDR3 runs to 15 residues. V lost 1 base and J lost 2, with 11 bases in between. The material sequenced was PBMCs, taken after allogeneic stem cell transplant with posttransplant cyclophosphamide. This chain joins TRBV18 and TRBJ1-2; perhaps TRBD1 as D (5 bases). This sequence was found in a female patient younger than 45 who received an allogeneic stem cell transplant from a related donor, was CMV-positive, and had no GVHD. Some T cells may trace back to the graft donor. The CDR3 loop is CASSPRGGSNYGYTF. CDR3 in DNA: TGTGCCAGCTCACCACGCGGGGGATCCAACTATGGCTACACCTTC. The variable domain in full, completed from reference TRBV18 and TRBJ1-2, reads NAGVMQNPRHLVRRRGQEARLRCSPMKGHSHVYWYRQLPEEGLKFMVYLQKENIIDESGMPKERFSAEFPKEGPSILRIQQVVRGDSAAYFCASSPRGGSNYGYTFGSGTRLTVV.